A selection of T cell receptor beta chains follows, all from one sample in a study of identical twins. TCRdb passed the 5' RACE reads through MiXCR, listing each CDR3 protein once. Of around 480,000 distinct CDR3 sequences listed, around an eighth are singletons. The same data also went into a second study, on yellow fever vaccine responses in identical twins.

The source material was CD4+ T cells sorted from blood. Receptors were obtained from a woman in her late teens or twenties in good health. The CDR3 runs from the conserved cysteine through the conserved F or W. D genes are given only for firm matches. Size values are once, few and many counts, or a class for expanded clones, and some rows have none.

>TRBV30|.|TRBJ2-1|once|17
TGTGCCTGGAGTGGAGGAGCTAGAACCAGCTCCTACAATGAGCAGTTCTTC
CAWSGGARTSSYNEQFF
>TRBV12-3/TRBV12-4|TRBD2|TRBJ2-5|.|14
TGTGCCAGCAGATTGACTAGCGGCCAAGAGACCCAGTACTTC
CASRLTSGQETQYF
>TRBV5-1|.|TRBJ2-5|many|15
TGCGCCAGCAGCTTGGGACGAATCAGGGAGGACCCCCAGTACTTC
CASSLGRIREDPQYF
>TRBV7-2|TRBD1|TRBJ1-2|few|13
TGTGCCAGCAGCCAACGGGACAGCTATGGCTACACCTTC
CASSQRDSYGYTF
>TRBV6-1|.|TRBJ1-4|.|16
TGTGCCAGCAGTCGAGAGACGCTACCAACTAATGAAAAACTGTTTTTT
CASSRETLPTNEKLFF
>TRBV5-1|TRBD1|TRBJ2-7|many|13
TGCGCCAGCAGCGGACAGGGGACCTACGAGCAGTACTTC
CASSGQGTYEQYF
>TRBV29-1|TRBD1|TRBJ2-7|many|13
TGCAGCTTCGCACAGGGGATGGCCTACGAGCAGTACTTC
CSFAQGMAYEQYF
>TRBV25-1|.|TRBJ2-5|.|11
TGTGCCAGCATCGGATACGGAACCCAGTACTTC
CASIGYGTQYF
>TRBV20-1|.|TRBJ2-1|few|14
TGCAGTGCTAGACCTAGCGTCTCCTACAATGAGCAGTTCTTC
CSARPSVSYNEQFF
>TRBV29-1|.|TRBJ2-5|few|13
TGCAGCGGCCTCGGCCCCGGTGGAGAGACCCAGTACTTC
CSGLGPGGETQYF
>TRBV7-2|.|TRBJ2-5|.|12
TGTGCCAGCAGCCGGTCACGAGAGACCCAGTACTTC
CASSRSRETQYF
>TRBV10-3|TRBD1|TRBJ1-2|few|14
TGTGCCATCAGCCAGGGGGCCGGGTTCGATGGCTACACCTTC
CAISQGAGFDGYTF
>TRBV9|.|TRBJ1-1|.|14
TGTGCCAGCAGCGTCTTACAGCTGAACACTGAAGCTTTCTTT
CASSVLQLNTEAFF
>TRBV3-1|TRBD1|TRBJ2-6|.|17
TGTGCCAGCAGCTCGGGACAGACTATCTCTGGGGCCAACGTCCTGACTTTC
CASSSGQTISGANVLTF
>TRBV7-2|.|TRBJ2-5|.|13
TGTGCCAGCAGCTTAGTGAGGTCGGAGACCCAGTACTTC
CASSLVRSETQYF
>TRBV6-2/TRBV6-3|.|TRBJ2-1|many|15
TGTGCCAGCAGTTACGGGAATAGCGCCTACAATGAGCAGTTCTTC
CASSYGNSAYNEQFF
>TRBV11-2|TRBD2|TRBJ2-3|many|21
TGTGCCAGCAGCTTATACTCTTCGGGGACTAGCGGGAGTCTTGGGACAGATACGCAGTATTTT
CASSLYSSGTSGSLGTDTQYF
>TRBV3-1|TRBD2|TRBJ2-3|.|16
TGTGCCAGCAGCCAAGCCGGCGGGAGGAGCACAGATACGCAGTATTTT
CASSQAGGRSTDTQYF
>TRBV15|.|TRBJ2-1|once|14
TGTGCCACCAGCAGAGATCTCGCGAGTGATGAGCAGTTCTTC
CATSRDLASDEQFF
>TRBV5-1|.|TRBJ2-1|.|13
TGCGCCAGCAGCCTCCTAGATATGAATGAGCAGTTCTTC
CASSLLDMNEQFF
>TRBV6-1|TRBD2|TRBJ2-7|.|16
TGTGCCAGCAGTGGGACTAGCGGGAGGCTCTCCTACGAGCAGTACTTC
CASSGTSGRLSYEQYF
>TRBV5-1|.|TRBJ1-2|many|14
TGCGCCAGCAGCTCCCGACAGAACTGGGGTGGCTACACCTTC
CASSSRQNWGGYTF
>TRBV20-1|TRBD2|TRBJ2-7|few|13
TGCAGTGCCGCTCTTTCGGGGGGGTACGAGCAGTACTTC
CSAALSGGYEQYF
>TRBV6-1|.|TRBJ2-5|.|17
TGTGCCAGCAGTCCACAAGCTTATAGGGGGGACGAAGAGACCCAGTACTTC
CASSPQAYRGDEETQYF
>TRBV5-1|.|TRBJ2-7|few|15
TGCGCCAGCAGCTTGGCCTCAGGGGCGCCCTACGAGCAGTACTTC
CASSLASGAPYEQYF
>TRBV6-1|.|TRBJ2-7|.|15
TGTGCCAGCAGGAGAAGCCGGGACACTAACTACGAGCAGTACTTC
CASRRSRDTNYEQYF
>TRBV5-5|.|TRBJ2-5|many|13
TGTGCCAGCAGCTTGGTACCAGACGGGACCCAGTACTTC
CASSLVPDGTQYF
>TRBV11-1|TRBD1|TRBJ2-2|few|18
TGTGCCAGCAGCTACAGACAGGGGGGAGGATTTAACACCGGGGAGCTGTTTTTT
CASSYRQGGGFNTGELFF
>TRBV29-1|TRBD1|TRBJ1-2|few|14
TGCAGCGTCAACCACAGGGGGGATGGCTATGGCTACACCTTC
CSVNHRGDGYGYTF
>TRBV2|.|TRBJ2-7|few|14
TGTGCCACCAGGTTCTCGGAGGGAACCTACGAGCAGTACTTC
CATRFSEGTYEQYF
>TRBV5-6|.|TRBJ2-4|.|16
TGTGCCAGCAGCGTAACCGGACAGAAAGCCAAAAACATTCAGTACTTC
CASSVTGQKAKNIQYF
>TRBV27|.|TRBJ2-2|.|15
TGTGCCAGCAGCTTACAGTATTCGAACACCGGGGAGCTGTTTTTT
CASSLQYSNTGELFF
>TRBV7-2|TRBD2|TRBJ2-7|.|13
TGTGCCAGCAGCCCCGGGACTAGCCACGAGCAGTACTTC
CASSPGTSHEQYF
>TRBV15|.|TRBJ2-5|few|16
TGTGCCACCAGCAGAGTACCAACCAGCGGGCGGGAGACCCAGTACTTC
CATSRVPTSGRETQYF
>TRBV20-1|TRBD2|TRBJ2-2|.|17
TGCTGTGCTAGTCTGGCTAGCGGGGGGGCCAACACCGGGGAGCTGTTTTTT
CCASLASGGANTGELFF
>TRBV6-2/TRBV6-3|TRBD2|TRBJ2-7|many|19
TGTGCCAGCAGAAAGATACCGGGACTAGCGGGAGGCCGGGAGAACGAGCAGTACTTC
CASRKIPGLAGGRENEQYF
>TRBV14|.|TRBJ2-1|few|17
TGTGCCAGCAGCCAAGGTCTAGCGCCCGTTTCCTACAATGAGCAGTTCTTC
CASSQGLAPVSYNEQFF
>TRBV2|TRBD2|TRBJ2-3|many|14
TGTGCCAGCAGACAAGCGGGGGGGCCAGATACGCAGTATTTT
CASRQAGGPDTQYF
>TRBV5-1|.|TRBJ2-2|.|16
TGCGCCAGCAGCCCAGTCGCACGGGGGCACACCGGGGAGCTGTTTTTT
CASSPVARGHTGELFF
>TRBV5-5|TRBD2|TRBJ2-5|.|16
TGTGCCAGCAGCTGGAACGCGGGGGGACCACAAGAGACCCAGTACTTC
CASSWNAGGPQETQYF
>TRBV4-3|TRBD1|TRBJ1-5|many|15
TGCGCCAGCAGCCAAGGGGCGACAGGGCGTCAGCCCCAGCATTTT
CASSQGATGRQPQHF
>TRBV20-1|.|TRBJ2-4|few|15
TGCAGTGCTATACCCGCAGGACCGGTGCGTCACATTCAGTACTTC
CSAIPAGPVRHIQYF
>TRBV28|TRBD1|TRBJ2-6|many|19
TGTGCCAGCAGTTTTAACCCGGGACAGGGGGCGCCTGGGGCCAACGTCCTGACTTTC
CASSFNPGQGAPGANVLTF
>TRBV18|.|TRBJ2-1|few|14
TGTGCCAGCTCACCCGTCCAACTCTACAATGAGCAGTTCTTC
CASSPVQLYNEQFF
>TRBV3-1|.|TRBJ1-5|many|13
TGTGCCAGCAGCCAAGGGGGCAATCAGCCCCAGCATTTT
CASSQGGNQPQHF
>TRBV5-1|TRBD1|TRBJ2-1|few|14
TGCGCCAGCAGCCCCGGGACAGCTGGCAATGAGCAGTTCTTC
CASSPGTAGNEQFF
>TRBV3-1|.|TRBJ2-7|.|18
TGTGCCAGCAGCCAAGATTACATGGACAACCTGGGCACCTACGAGCAGTACTTC
CASSQDYMDNLGTYEQYF
>TRBV6-6|.|TRBJ1-5|.|13
TGTGCCAGCAGTATCGAGGAGGGTCAGCCCCAGCATTTT
CASSIEEGQPQHF
>TRBV6-2/TRBV6-3|.|TRBJ2-3|few|13
TGTGCCAGCAGTTCCCTCAGCGCAGATACGCAGTATTTT
CASSSLSADTQYF
>TRBV12-3/TRBV12-4|TRBD2|TRBJ2-3|many|15
TGTGCCAGCAGTCCCGGGACTAGCGGCACAGATACGCAGTATTTT
CASSPGTSGTDTQYF
>TRBV7-2|TRBD2|TRBJ2-2|many|17
TGTGCCAGCAGCTTAGTTTTTGGGGGGGGAAACACCGGGGAGCTGTTTTTT
CASSLVFGGGNTGELFF
>TRBV6-1|.|TRBJ2-7|.|18
TGTGCCAGCAGCACAATGCCCCACGGCGGGGACAGTTCCTACGAGCAGTACTTC
CASSTMPHGGDSSYEQYF
>TRBV10-3|.|TRBJ2-4|.|16
TGTGCCATCAGTGAGTCTCTGGGGGTGTCCAAAAACATTCAGTACTTC
CAISESLGVSKNIQYF
>TRBV28|TRBD1|TRBJ2-7|.|16
TGTGCCAGCAGTTTCCCGCTCGGACAGGGGGCGTCCGAGCAGTACTTC
CASSFPLGQGASEQYF
>TRBV7-9|.|TRBJ2-2|many|14
TGTGCCAGCAGTACCGGGACAATCACCGGGGAGCTGTTTTTT
CASSTGTITGELFF